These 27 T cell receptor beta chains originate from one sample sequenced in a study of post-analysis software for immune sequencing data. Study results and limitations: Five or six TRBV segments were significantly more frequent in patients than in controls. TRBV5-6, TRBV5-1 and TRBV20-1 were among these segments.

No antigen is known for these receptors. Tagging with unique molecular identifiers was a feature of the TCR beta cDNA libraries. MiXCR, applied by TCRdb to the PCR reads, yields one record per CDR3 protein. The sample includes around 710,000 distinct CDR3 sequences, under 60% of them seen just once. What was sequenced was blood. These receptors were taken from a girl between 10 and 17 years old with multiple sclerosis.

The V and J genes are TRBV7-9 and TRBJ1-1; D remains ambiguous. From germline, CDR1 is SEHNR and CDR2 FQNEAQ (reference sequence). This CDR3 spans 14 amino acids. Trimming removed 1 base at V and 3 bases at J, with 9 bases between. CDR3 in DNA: TGTGCCAGCAGCTTAGAACATACATACACTGAAGCTTTCTTT. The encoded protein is CASSLEHTYTEAFF.

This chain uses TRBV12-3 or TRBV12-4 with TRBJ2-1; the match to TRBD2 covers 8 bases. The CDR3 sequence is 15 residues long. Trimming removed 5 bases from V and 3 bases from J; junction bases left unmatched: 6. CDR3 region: CASSQRESGYNEQFF. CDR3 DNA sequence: TGTGCCAGCAGTCAGCGGGAGTCGGGCTACAATGAGCAGTTCTTC.

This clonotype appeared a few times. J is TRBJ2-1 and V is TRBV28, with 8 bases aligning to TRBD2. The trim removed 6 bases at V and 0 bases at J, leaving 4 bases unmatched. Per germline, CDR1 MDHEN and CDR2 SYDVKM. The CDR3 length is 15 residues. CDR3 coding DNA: TGTGCCAGCAGCCAGAGCGGGAGCTCCTACAATGAGCAGTTCTTC. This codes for CASSQSGSSYNEQFF.

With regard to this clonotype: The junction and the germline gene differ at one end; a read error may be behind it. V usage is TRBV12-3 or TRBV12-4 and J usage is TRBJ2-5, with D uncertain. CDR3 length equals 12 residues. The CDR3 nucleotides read TGTGCCCGCAGTTCTGGGGAAGAGACCCAGTACTTC. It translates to CARSSGEETQYF.

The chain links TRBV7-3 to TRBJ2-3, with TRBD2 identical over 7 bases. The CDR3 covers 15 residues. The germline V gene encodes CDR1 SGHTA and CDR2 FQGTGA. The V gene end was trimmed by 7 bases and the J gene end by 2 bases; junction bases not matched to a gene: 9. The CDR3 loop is CASTSQGGPTDTQYF. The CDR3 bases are TGTGCCAGCACCTCCCAGGGAGGGCCCACAGATACGCAGTATTTT.

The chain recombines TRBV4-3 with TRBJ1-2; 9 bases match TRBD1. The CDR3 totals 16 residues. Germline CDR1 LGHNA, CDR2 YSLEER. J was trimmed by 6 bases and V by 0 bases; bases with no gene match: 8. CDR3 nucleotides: TGCGCCAGCAGCCAAGATGGGTCGGACAGGGGTAATGGCTACACCTTC. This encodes CASSQDGSDRGNGYTF.

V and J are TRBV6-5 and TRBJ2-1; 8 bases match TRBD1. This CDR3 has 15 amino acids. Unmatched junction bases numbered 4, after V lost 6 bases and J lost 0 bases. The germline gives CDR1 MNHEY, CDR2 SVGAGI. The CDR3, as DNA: TGTGCCAGCAGCCACGACAGGGGCTCCTACAATGAGCAGTTCTTC. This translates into CASSHDRGSYNEQFF.

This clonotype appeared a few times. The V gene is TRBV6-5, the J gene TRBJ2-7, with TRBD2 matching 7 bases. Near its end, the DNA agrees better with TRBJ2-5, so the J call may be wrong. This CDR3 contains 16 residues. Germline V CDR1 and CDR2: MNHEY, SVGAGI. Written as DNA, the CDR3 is TGTGCCAGCAGTTCGTCGGGCGGGAGTGAAGGTGAGACCCAGTACTTC. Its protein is CASSSSGGSEGETQYF.

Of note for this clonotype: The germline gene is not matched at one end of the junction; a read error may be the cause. The CDR3 protein is CASNQQGSYTDTQYF. DNA for the CDR3: TGTGCTAGCAACCAACAGGGAAGCTATACAGATACGCAGTATTTT. This rearrangement joins TRBV7-9 to TRBJ2-3, with a possible D match to TRBD1 (6 bases). There are 15 residues in the CDR3. Germline assignment: CDR1 SEHNR and CDR2 FQNEAQ (reference sequence).

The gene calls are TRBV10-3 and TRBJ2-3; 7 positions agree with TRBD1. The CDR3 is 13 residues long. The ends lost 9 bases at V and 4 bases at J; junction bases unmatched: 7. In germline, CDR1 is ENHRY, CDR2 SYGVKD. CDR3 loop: CAIQGVDADTQYF. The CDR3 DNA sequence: TGTGCCATTCAGGGGGTTGACGCAGATACGCAGTATTTT.

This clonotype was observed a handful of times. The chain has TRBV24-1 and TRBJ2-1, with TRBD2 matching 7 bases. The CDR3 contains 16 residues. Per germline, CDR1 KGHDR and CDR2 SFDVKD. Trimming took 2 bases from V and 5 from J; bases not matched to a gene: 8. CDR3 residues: CATSDSEGGPHNEQFF. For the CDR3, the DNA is TGTGCCACCAGTGATTCTGAGGGAGGGCCCCACAATGAGCAGTTCTTC.

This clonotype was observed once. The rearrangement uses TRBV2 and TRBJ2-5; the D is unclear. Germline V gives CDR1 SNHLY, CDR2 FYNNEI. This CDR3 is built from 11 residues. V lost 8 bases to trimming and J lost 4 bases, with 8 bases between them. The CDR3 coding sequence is TGTGCCAGCGGTGGGGTAGAGACCCAGTACTTC. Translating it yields CASGGVETQYF.

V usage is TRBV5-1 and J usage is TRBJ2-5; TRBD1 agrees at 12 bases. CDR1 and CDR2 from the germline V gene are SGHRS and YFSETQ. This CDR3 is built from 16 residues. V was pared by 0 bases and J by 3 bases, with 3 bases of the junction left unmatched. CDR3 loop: CASSLDGTGGEETQYF. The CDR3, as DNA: TGCGCCAGCAGCTTGGATGGGACAGGGGGCGAAGAGACCCAGTACTTC.

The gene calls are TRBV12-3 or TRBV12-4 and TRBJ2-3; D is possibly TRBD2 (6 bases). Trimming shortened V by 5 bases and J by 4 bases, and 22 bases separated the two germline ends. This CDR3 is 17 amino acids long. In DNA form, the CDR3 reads TGTGCCAGCAGTCCCCCCCGGGTCGGGAGAGCGGCAGATACGCAGTATTTT. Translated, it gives CASSPPRVGRAADTQYF.

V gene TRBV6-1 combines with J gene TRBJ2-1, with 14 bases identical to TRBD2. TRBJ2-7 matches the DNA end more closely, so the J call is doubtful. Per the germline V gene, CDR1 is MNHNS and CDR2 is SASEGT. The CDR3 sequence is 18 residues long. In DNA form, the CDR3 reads TGTGCCAGCAGTAGGGGACTAGCGGGAGCTCTCCCCTACAATGAGCAGTACTTC. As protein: CASSRGLAGALPYNEQYF.

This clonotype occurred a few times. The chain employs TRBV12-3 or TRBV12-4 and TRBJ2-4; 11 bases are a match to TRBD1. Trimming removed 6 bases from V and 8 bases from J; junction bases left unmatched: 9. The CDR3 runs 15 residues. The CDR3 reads CASRRPGTGGHIQYF. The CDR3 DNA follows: TGTGCCAGCAGGCGACCCGGGACAGGGGGGCACATTCAGTACTTC.

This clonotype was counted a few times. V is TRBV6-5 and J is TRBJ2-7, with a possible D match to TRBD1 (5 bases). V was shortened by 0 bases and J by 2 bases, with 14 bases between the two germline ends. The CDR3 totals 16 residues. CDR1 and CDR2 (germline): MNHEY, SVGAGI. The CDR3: CASSYSKGSPTYEQYF. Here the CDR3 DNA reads TGTGCCAGCAGTTACTCTAAGGGGTCCCCTACCTACGAGCAGTACTTC.

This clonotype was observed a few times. The CDR3 coding sequence is TGCGCCAGCAGCCAAGACCAGGGACTTAGCACAGATACGCAGTATTTT. Protein product: CASSQDQGLSTDTQYF. The genes are TRBV4-1 and TRBJ2-3, with a possible D match to TRBD2 (6 bases). This CDR3 contains 16 residues. The V end lost 0 bases, the J end lost 0 bases, and 10 bases lay between the germline ends. The germline V gene has CDR1 MGHRA and CDR2 YSYEKL.

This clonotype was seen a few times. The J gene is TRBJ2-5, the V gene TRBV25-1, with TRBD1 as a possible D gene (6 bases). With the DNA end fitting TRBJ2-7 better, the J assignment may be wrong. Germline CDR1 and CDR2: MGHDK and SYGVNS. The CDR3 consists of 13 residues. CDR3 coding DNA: TGTGCCAGCAGACCGGGACACCTCGCCGAGCAGTACTTC. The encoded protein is CASRPGHLAEQYF.

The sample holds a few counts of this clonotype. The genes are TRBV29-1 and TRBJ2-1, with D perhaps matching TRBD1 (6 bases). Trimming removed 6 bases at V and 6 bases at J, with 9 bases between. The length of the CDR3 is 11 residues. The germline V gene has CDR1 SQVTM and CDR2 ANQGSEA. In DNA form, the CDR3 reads TGCAGCGTGACAGGTCTCAATGAGCAGTTCTTC. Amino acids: CSVTGLNEQFF.

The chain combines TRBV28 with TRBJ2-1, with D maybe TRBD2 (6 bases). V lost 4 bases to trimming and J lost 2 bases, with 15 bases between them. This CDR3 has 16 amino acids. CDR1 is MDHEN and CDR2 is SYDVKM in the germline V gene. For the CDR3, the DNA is TGTGCCAGCAGTTCCCCCCCTAGGAGGGCCTACAATGAGCAGTTCTTC. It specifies CASSSPPRRAYNEQFF.

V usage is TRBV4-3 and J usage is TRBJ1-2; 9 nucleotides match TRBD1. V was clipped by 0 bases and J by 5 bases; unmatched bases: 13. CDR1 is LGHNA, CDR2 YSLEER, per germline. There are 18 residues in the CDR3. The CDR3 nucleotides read TGCGCCAGCAGCCAAGATGAGGCTTCGGGGACAGGGTCGTATGGCTACACCTTC. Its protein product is CASSQDEASGTGSYGYTF.

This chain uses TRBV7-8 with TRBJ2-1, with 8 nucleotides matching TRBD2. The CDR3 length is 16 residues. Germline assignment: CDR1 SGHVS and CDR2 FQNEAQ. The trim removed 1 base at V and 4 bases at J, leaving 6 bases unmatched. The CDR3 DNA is TGTGCCAGCAGCTTAGAGGAGACTAGCGTTTACAATGAGCAGTTCTTC. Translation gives CASSLEETSVYNEQFF.

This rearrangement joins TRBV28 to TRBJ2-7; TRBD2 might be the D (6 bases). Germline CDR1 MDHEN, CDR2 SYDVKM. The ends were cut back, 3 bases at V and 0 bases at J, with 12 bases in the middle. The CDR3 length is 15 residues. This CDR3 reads CASSFPAGRSYEQYF. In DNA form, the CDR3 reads TGTGCCAGCAGTTTCCCGGCGGGACGCTCCTACGAGCAGTACTTC.

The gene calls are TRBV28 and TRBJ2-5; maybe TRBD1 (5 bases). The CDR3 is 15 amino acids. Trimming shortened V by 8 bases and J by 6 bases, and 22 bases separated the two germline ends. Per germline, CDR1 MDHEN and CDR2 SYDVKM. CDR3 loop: CASGNENRMGKTQYF. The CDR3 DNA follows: TGTGCCAGCGGCAATGAAAACAGGATGGGCAAGACCCAGTACTTC.

CDR3 nucleotide sequence: TGTGCCAGCAGCTTAGCGGAGGAGCAGTTCTTC. As protein: CASSLAEEQFF. This sequence joins TRBV7-9 and TRBJ2-1; D is unclear. Germline CDR1 is SEHNR and CDR2 is FQNEAQ (reference sequence). This CDR3 region has 11 residues. V dropped 0 bases and J dropped 10 bases, with 4 bases sitting between them.

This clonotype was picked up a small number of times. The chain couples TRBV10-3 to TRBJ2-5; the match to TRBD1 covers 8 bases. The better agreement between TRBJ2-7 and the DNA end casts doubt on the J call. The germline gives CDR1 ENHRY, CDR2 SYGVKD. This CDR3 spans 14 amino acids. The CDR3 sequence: CAISESAGGNEQYF. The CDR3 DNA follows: TGTGCCATCAGTGAGTCAGCAGGGGGCAACGAGCAGTACTTC.